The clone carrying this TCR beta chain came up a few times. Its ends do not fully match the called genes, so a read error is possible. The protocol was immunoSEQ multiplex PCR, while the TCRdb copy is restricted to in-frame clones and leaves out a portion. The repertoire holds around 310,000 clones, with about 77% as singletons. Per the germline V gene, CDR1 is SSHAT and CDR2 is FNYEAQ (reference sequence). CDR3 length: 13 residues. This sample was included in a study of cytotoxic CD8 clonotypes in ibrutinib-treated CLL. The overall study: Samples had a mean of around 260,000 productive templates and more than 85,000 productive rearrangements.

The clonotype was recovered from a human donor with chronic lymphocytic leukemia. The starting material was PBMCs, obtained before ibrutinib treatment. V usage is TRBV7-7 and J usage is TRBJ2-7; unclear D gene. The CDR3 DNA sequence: TGTGCTAGCAGCTTACGTGTGGGTTTCGAGCAGTACTTC. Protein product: CASSLRVGFEQYF. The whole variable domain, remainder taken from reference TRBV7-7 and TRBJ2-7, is GAGVSQSPRYKVTKRGQDVTLRCDPISSHATLYWYQQALGQGPEFLTYFNYEAQPDKSGLPSDRFSAERPEGSISTLTIQRTEQRDSAMYRCASSLRVGFEQYFGPGTRLTVT.